Listed below are T cell receptor beta chains from one sample, sequenced in a study of T cells in Graves' hyperthyroidism and ophthalmopathy. TCRdb redid the calling of the multiplex PCR reads with MiXCR, one entry per CDR3 protein. The sample consists of 400,000 to 600,000 distinct CDR3 sequences, more than 15% of them appearing once. The sample consisted of blood. The receptors were sampled from a woman aged 25 to 39 with Graves' ophthalmopathy. CDR3s include the opening cysteine and the closing phenylalanine or tryptophan. Each record gives: D gene, J gene, V gene, clone size, CDR3 protein, CDR3 DNA. D genes are given only for firm matches. Size is stated for part of the rows, as once, few or many counts, or as a class when the clone is expanded.

>-|TRBJ1-5|TRBV20-1|many
CSAYRVGQPQHF
TGCAGTGCTTACAGGGTAGGTCAGCCCCAGCATTTT
>TRBD1|TRBJ2-5|TRBV27|few
CASSNHRDRVRGTQYF
TGTGCCAGCAGTAACCACCGGGACAGGGTGCGGGGGACCCAGTACTTC
>TRBD2|TRBJ2-5|TRBV28|many
CASSRSTTSGFQETQYF
TGTGCCAGCAGTCGAAGCACGACTAGCGGCTTCCAAGAGACCCAGTACTTC
>-|TRBJ1-6|TRBV2|-
CASRERGPIYNSPLHF
TGTGCCAGCAGGGAGAGGGGTCCGATTTATAATTCACCCCTCCACTTT
>-|TRBJ1-1|TRBV27|-
CASSLNGMNTGAFF
TGTGCCAGCAGTTTAAACGGAATGAACACTGGAGCTTTCTTT
>-|TRBJ2-3|TRBV9|few
CASSPRMWGVVDTQYF
TGTGCCAGCAGCCCCCGAATGTGGGGCGTTGTAGATACGCAGTATTTT
>-|TRBJ2-7|TRBV28|few
CASTPFHRGAIYEQYF
TGTGCCAGCACTCCTTTCCACCGGGGAGCAATATACGAGCAGTACTTC
>-|TRBJ2-7|TRBV28|many
CASRPGDTPSYEQYF
TGTGCCAGCAGGCCAGGGGACACTCCCTCCTACGAGCAGTACTTC
>-|TRBJ2-7|TRBV4-3|many
CASSQGAASYEQYF
TGCGCCAGCAGCCAAGGGGCAGCCTCCTACGAGCAGTACTTC
>-|TRBJ1-2|TRBV28|many
CASRAHGEEYGYTF
TGTGCCAGCAGGGCCCATGGTGAGGAATATGGCTACACCTTC
>-|TRBJ1-1|TRBV29-1|once
CSVRVDWGPNTEAFF
TGCAGCGTTCGAGTAGATTGGGGGCCGAACACTGAAGCTTTCTTT
>TRBD2|TRBJ2-1|TRBV11-2|many
CASSVSGASSYNEQFF
TGTGCCAGCAGCGTTAGCGGGGCCAGCTCCTACAATGAGCAGTTCTTC
>TRBD1|TRBJ1-2|TRBV5-1|many
CASSTDRGHGYTF
TGCGCCAGCAGCACGGACAGGGGGCATGGCTACACCTTC
>-|TRBJ1-1|TRBV5-4|-
CASSGGLNTEAFF
TGTGCCAGCAGCGGTGGTTTGAACACTGAAGCTTTCTTT
>TRBD2|TRBJ2-3|TRBV7-3|many
CASARLAGGLSTDTQYF
TGTGCCAGCGCCAGACTAGCGGGAGGTCTTAGCACAGATACGCAGTATTTT
>TRBD1|TRBJ2-7|TRBV10-3|-
CAIREGQGAREQYF
TGTGCCATCAGGGAAGGACAGGGGGCGAGGGAGCAGTACTTC
>-|TRBJ2-6|TRBV7-3|-
CASSPGVGTGANVLTF
TGTGCCAGCAGCCCAGGGGTAGGAACTGGGGCCAACGTCCTGACTTTC
>-|TRBJ2-1|TRBV5-8|few
CASSLDWRQGPYNEQFF
TGTGCCAGCAGCTTGGATTGGAGGCAGGGTCCCTACAATGAGCAGTTCTTC
>TRBD2|TRBJ2-7|TRBV20-1|-
CSASPRTSGTTYEQYF
TGCAGTGCTAGCCCGCGGACTAGCGGGACCACCTACGAGCAGTACTTC
>TRBD2|TRBJ2-5|TRBV20-1|many
CSARGGLAKETQYF
TGCAGTGCTAGAGGGGGACTAGCGAAAGAGACCCAGTACTTC
>-|TRBJ1-3|TRBV7-2|few
CASSLVERPGNTIYF
TGTGCCAGCAGCTTAGTGGAGAGGCCAGGAAACACCATATATTTT
>-|TRBJ2-1|TRBV2|many
CASGGYNEQFF
TGTGCCAGCGGGGGATACAATGAGCAGTTCTTC
>-|TRBJ1-1|TRBV12-3/TRBV12-4|many
CASTFNTEAFF
TGTGCCAGCACTTTTAACACTGAAGCTTTCTTT
>-|TRBJ1-1|TRBV2|many
CASSVSRVNTEAFF
TGTGCCAGCAGTGTCTCAAGGGTGAACACTGAAGCTTTCTTT
>TRBD1|TRBJ2-7|TRBV4-3|-
CASSQDGDRGTYEQYF
TGCGCCAGCAGCCAAGATGGGGACAGGGGAACCTACGAGCAGTACTTC
>-|TRBJ2-5|TRBV29-1|many
CSVEDWSDSGETQYF
TGCAGCGTTGAAGATTGGAGCGACTCCGGAGAGACCCAGTACTTC
>TRBD2|TRBJ2-2|TRBV24-1|-
CATSDFTSGRSTGELFF
TGTGCCACCAGTGATTTCACTAGCGGGAGGTCCACCGGGGAGCTGTTTTTT
>-|TRBJ1-5|TRBV6-5|few
CASSYDHSNQPQHF
TGTGCCAGCAGTTACGATCATAGCAATCAGCCCCAGCATTTT
>-|TRBJ2-1|TRBV4-3|few
CASSHPLGNEQFF
TGCGCCAGCAGCCATCCGCTGGGGAATGAGCAGTTCTTC
>TRBD2|TRBJ2-1|TRBV7-7|few
CASSPGLASSYNEQFF
TGTGCCAGCAGTCCGGGACTAGCGAGCTCCTACAATGAGCAGTTCTTC
>-|TRBJ2-1|TRBV28|many
CASLTRGDTERSGEQFF
TGTGCCAGCCTCACAAGGGGGGACACAGAACGTTCTGGTGAGCAGTTCTTC
>-|TRBJ2-2|TRBV15|few
CATSRDRTNTGELFF
TGTGCCACCAGCAGGGACCGCACGAACACCGGGGAGCTGTTTTTT
>TRBD1|TRBJ1-5|TRBV6-1|-
CASSDATGVQPQHF
TGTGCCAGCAGTGATGCAACAGGGGTTCAGCCCCAGCATTTT
>TRBD1|TRBJ2-3|TRBV19|-
CASSGTGGPDTQYF
TGTGCCAGTAGTGGGACAGGGGGGCCAGATACGCAGTATTTT
>-|TRBJ2-7|TRBV30|many
CAWSMGRVGEQYF
TGTGCCTGGAGCATGGGTAGGGTCGGGGAGCAGTACTTC
>-|TRBJ2-5|TRBV6-1|many
CASSPTPGSETQYF
TGTGCCAGCAGCCCCACCCCAGGGTCAGAGACCCAGTACTTC
>TRBD1|TRBJ1-2|TRBV11-2|many
CASVPGQAYGYTF
TGTGCCAGCGTTCCGGGACAGGCTTATGGCTACACCTTC
>-|TRBJ2-2|TRBV5-1|few
CASSFDGSMTGELFF
TGCGCCAGCAGCTTTGATGGGAGCATGACCGGGGAGCTGTTTTTT
>-|TRBJ2-7|TRBV7-6|many
CASSLGGLKEQYF
TGTGCCAGCAGCTTAGGGGGGCTGAAAGAGCAGTACTTC
>-|TRBJ2-3|TRBV20-1|-
CSAGGRDTQYF
TGCAGTGCCGGCGGGCGAGATACGCAGTATTTT